This TCR beta chain was sequenced in a study of blood T cell repertoires in COVID-19. Across the whole study: There were acute and convalescent COVID-19 samples, and they came from the United States, Italy and Spain.

Authors' processing steps: For nucleated cells, counts were estimated from reference gene primer amplification. TCRdb keeps only in-frame clones here, not all; method: immunoSEQ multiplex PCR. V and J calls and clone size follow that table, whereas D and trimming were derived from the DNA. The sample has about 68,000 clones; around 93% are singletons. J gave up 5 bases and V 5 bases, and 13 bases lay outside the gene matches. CDR1 and CDR2 from the germline V gene are SGHVS and FQNEAQ. The CDR3 runs 17 residues. The sequenced sample was peripheral blood. This sequence was found in a woman between 55 and 75 years old with active COVID-19. The V call is TRBV7-8, the J call TRBJ2-1; 9 bases fit TRBD2. DNA of the CDR3: TGTGCCAGCAGCATAGAGGCCGCTAGCGGGACGAACAATGAGCAGTTCTTC. Translated, it gives CASSIEAASGTNNEQFF.